The next 7 T cell receptor beta chains were all read from a single sample in a study of a mutant IDH1 vaccine in newly diagnosed glioma. Time point noted: baseline, week 1 (first vaccination visit). The treatment: pre-vaccination baseline after standard-of-care therapy. Profiled with immunoSEQ multiplex PCR; TCRdb holds only in-frame clones, not every one. The sample lists tens of thousands of clones; about four fifths were seen once. The sequencing here drew on PBMCs, taken from a glioma patient treated with radiotherapy, temozolomide or both. Receptor source: a woman between 45 and 60 years old with glioma.

J is TRBJ1-1 and V is TRBV30; D remains ambiguous. Trimming took 3 bases from V and 1 from J, leaving 15 bases between them. Germline CDR1 is GTSNPN and CDR2 is SVGIG (reference sequence). There are 15 residues in the CDR3. CDR3 amino acids: CAWSLLDGRNTEAFF. In DNA form, the CDR3 reads TGTGCCTGGAGCCTACTGGACGGTCGGAACACTGAAGCTTTCTTT.

V usage is TRBV6-6 and J usage is TRBJ2-7; no firm D call. The CDR3 is made up of 13 amino acids. The germline V gene has CDR1 MNHNY and CDR2 SVGAGI (reference sequence). V lost 5 bases, J lost 2 bases, and 10 bases lay in between. The CDR3 nucleotides are TGTGCCAGCAGTCCCAAGAGTACCTACGAGCAGTACTTC. As protein: CASSPKSTYEQYF.

This clone was observed a single time. The chain employs TRBV5-1 and TRBJ1-5, with a possible D match to TRBD1 (5 bases). V was clipped by 3 bases and J by 4 bases, with 17 bases between them. Germline assignment: CDR1 SGHRS and CDR2 YFSETQ. CDR3 length: 16 residues. CDR3 coding DNA: TGCGCCAGCAGCTCGGACGGAACAGGTCCAAATCAGCCCCAGCATTTT. This sequence encodes CASSSDGTGPNQPQHF.

This clone has only one observation. This chain links TRBV7-3 with TRBJ2-3; 9 bases are a match to TRBD1. This CDR3 spans 16 amino acids. Germline lookup yields CDR1 SGHTA and CDR2 FQGTGA. Trimming took 6 bases from V and 7 from J; bases not matched to a gene: 14. CDR3 loop: CASSQKTGGVGNTQYF. The CDR3 DNA is TGTGCCAGCAGTCAAAAAACAGGGGGCGTTGGAAATACGCAGTATTTT.

The gene calls are TRBV7-2 and TRBJ1-5, with a tentative D call TRBD1 (5 bases). This CDR3 contains 15 residues. The germline V gene encodes CDR1 SGHTA and CDR2 FQGNSA. The V and J ends lost 2 bases and 9 bases respectively, with 17 bases between them. The CDR3 loop reads CASSLSGTGGSPQHF. CDR3 in DNA: TGTGCCAGCAGCTTATCCGGGACGGGAGGATCGCCCCAGCATTTT.

Worth noting for this clone: The same CDR3 arises from other DNA sequences in this sample as well. The V call is TRBV7-9, the J call TRBJ1-1; perhaps TRBD1 as D (6 bases). CDR1 is SEHNR, CDR2 FQNEAQ, per germline (reference sequence). Trimming shortened V by 5 bases and J by 1 base, and 14 bases separated the two germline ends. The CDR3 loop spans 15 amino acids. The CDR3 here is CASSPQQGANTEAFF. In nucleotides, the CDR3 is TGTGCCAGCAGCCCCCAACAGGGAGCGAACACTGAAGCTTTCTTT.

The chain links TRBV29-1 to TRBJ1-1; 8 bases fit TRBD1. Trimming took 7 bases from V and 8 from J; bases not matched to a gene: 12. CDR3 size: 13 residues. The germline gives CDR1 SQVTM, CDR2 ANQGSEA. The CDR3 reads CSATGVGPLEAFF. The CDR3 nucleotides are TGCAGCGCGACAGGGGTTGGACCCTTAGAAGCTTTCTTT.